These 16 T cell receptor beta chains originate from one sample sequenced in a study of a mutant IDH1 vaccine in newly diagnosed glioma. The sample's time point: week 5, during vaccination. Doses consisted of 300 ug of mutant IDH1 20-mer peptide each, paired with topical imiquimod. Their antigen targets remain unknown. Some clones are missing from TCRdb's copy, which holds only in-frame ones; the method was immunoSEQ multiplex PCR. This table has approximately 24,000 clones, 77% appearing once. Specimen: PBMCs, collected from a glioma patient whose treatment included an IDH1 peptide vaccine. The receptors originated from a man aged 35-49 years with glioma.

This chain joins TRBV5-1 and TRBJ1-5, with 9 bases fitting TRBD1. Germline V lookup: CDR1 SGHRS, CDR2 YFSETQ. The CDR3 covers 16 residues. The V gene end was trimmed by 0 bases and the J gene end by 3 bases; junction bases not matched to a gene: 4. In nucleotides, the CDR3 is TGCGCCAGCAGCTTGGGAGGACAGGGGTTCAATCAGCCCCAGCATTTT. This translates into CASSLGGQGFNQPQHF.

This chain connects TRBV6-1 to TRBJ2-7, with TRBD2 matching 11 bases. Looked up from germline, CDR1 is MNHNS and CDR2 is SASEGT. V lost 10 bases and J lost 2; bases outside the gene matches: 7. This CDR3 comprises 14 residues. DNA for the CDR3: TGTGCCACCCGACTAGCGGGGAAGACCTACGAGCAGTACGTC. Translated: CATRLAGKTYEQYV.

The V gene is TRBV5-1, the J gene TRBJ1-2; D unresolved. Trimming took off 3 bases at V and 2 bases at J, with 11 bases between the two ends. The CDR3 sequence is 14 residues long. Germline V gene sequence: CDR1 SGHRS, CDR2 YFSETQ. Here the CDR3 DNA reads TGCGCCAGCAGCTCCCTCGAGGACAACTATGGCTACACCTTC. Translating it yields CASSSLEDNYGYTF.

The chain joins TRBV7-2 to TRBJ1-6; D remains unclear. The CDR3 covers 13 residues. Trimming removed 11 bases at V and 4 bases at J, with 12 bases between. Germline lookup yields CDR1 SGHTA and CDR2 FQGNSA. As DNA, the CDR3 is TGTGCCTCGGAGGCAGTATATAATTCACCCCTCCACTTT. As protein: CASEAVYNSPLHF.

The chain employs TRBV6-5 and TRBJ2-1; 10 bases agree with TRBD2. Germline-derived CDR1 and CDR2 are MNHEY and SVGAGI. The CDR3 is 15 amino acids. J was trimmed by 4 bases and V by 2 bases; bases with no gene match: 2. CDR3 loop: CASSYLTSGYNEQFF. For the CDR3, the DNA is TGTGCCAGCAGTTACCTGACTAGCGGGTACAATGAGCAGTTCTTC.

The V gene is TRBV9, the J gene TRBJ2-1; TRBD2 matches at 8 bases. CDR3 length equals 16 residues. V trimming: 3 bases; J trimming: 2 bases; junction bases outside the gene matches: 7. CDR1 and CDR2 from the germline V gene are SGDLS and YYNGEE. This chain's CDR3 is CASSALSGTPYNEQFF. Written as DNA, the CDR3 is TGTGCCAGCAGCGCCCTTAGCGGGACCCCCTACAATGAGCAGTTCTTC.

The chain is built from TRBV18 and TRBJ2-4; unclear D gene. This CDR3 contains 11 residues. V gave up 5 bases and J gave up 5 bases, with 4 bases separating them. CDR1 is KGHSH, CDR2 LQKENI, per germline. CDR3: CASSTENIQYF. CDR3 nucleotides: TGTGCCAGCTCAACAGAAAACATTCAGTACTTC.

The chain is built from TRBV18 and TRBJ2-5; D gene unclear. Germline assignment: CDR1 KGHSH and CDR2 LQKENI. CDR3 length: 11 residues. V was cut by 4 bases and J by 2 bases, with 2 bases left in between. The CDR3 sequence is CASSLQETQYF. The CDR3 DNA follows: TGTGCCAGCTCACTACAAGAGACCCAGTACTTC. The entire variable domain, with the rest obtained from reference TRBV18 and TRBJ2-5, is as follows: NAGVMQNPRHLVRRRGQEARLRCSPMKGHSHVYWYRQLPEEGLKFMVYLQKENIIDESGMPKERFSAEFPKEGPSILRIQQVVRGDSAAYFCASSLQETQYFGPGTRLLVL.

The gene calls are TRBV4-1 and TRBJ1-1; a weak D match, TRBD1 (6 bases). CDR3 length equals 15 residues. The V and J ends lost 2 bases and 0 bases respectively, with 10 bases between them. Germline values: CDR1 MGHRA, CDR2 YSYEKL. The DNA for the CDR3 is TGCGCCAGCAGCCAATCCCAGGGGCTGAACACTGAAGCTTTCTTT. This codes for CASSQSQGLNTEAFF.

The rearrangement uses TRBV7-2 and TRBJ2-1; possibly TRBD2 for D (6 bases). Trimming removed 5 bases from V and 5 bases from J, with 22 bases in between. Germline V gene sequence: CDR1 SGHTA, CDR2 FQGNSA. The CDR3 contains 17 residues. This chain's CDR3 is CASSVAPAGPTHNEQFF. CDR3 bases: TGTGCCAGCAGCGTCGCACCGGCGGGGCCGACTCACAATGAGCAGTTCTTC. The full variable domain, its missing parts supplied by reference TRBV7-2 and TRBJ2-1, is GAGVSQSPSNKVTEKGKDVELRCDPISGHTALYWYRQSLGQGLEFLIYFQGNSAPDKSGLPSDRFSAERTGGSVSTLTIQRTQQEDSAVYLCASSVAPAGPTHNEQFFGPGTRLTVL.

In DNA form, the CDR3 reads TGTGCCAGTAGCCCTACTTCTTACACCGGGGAGCTGTTTTTT. This gives the protein CASSPTSYTGELFF. The chain links TRBV19 to TRBJ2-2; D gene ambiguous. Germline V lookup: CDR1 LNHDA, CDR2 SQIVND (reference sequence). Trimming removed 6 bases at V and 3 bases at J, with 11 bases between. The CDR3 extends over 14 amino acids.

In nucleotides, the CDR3 is TGCGCCAGGGCCTTACCCTTAGCGGGAGCTTTCAATGAGCAGTTCTTC. Encoded protein: CARALPLAGAFNEQFF. The genes are TRBV10-2 and TRBJ2-1, with 9 bases matching TRBD2. Germline CDR1 WSHSY, CDR2 SAAADI. The CDR3 loop spans 16 amino acids. J gave up 6 bases and V 9 bases, and 15 bases lay outside the gene matches.

The rearrangement uses TRBV7-8 and TRBJ1-1; D ambiguous. V was cut by 2 bases and J by 1 base, with 11 bases left in between. Germline lookup yields CDR1 SGHVS and CDR2 FQNEAQ. This CDR3 is 15 amino acids long. CDR3 sequence: CASSLTLVQNTEAFF. The CDR3 bases are TGTGCCAGCAGCTTAACCCTGGTCCAGAACACTGAAGCTTTCTTT.

This sequence joins TRBV9 and TRBJ2-5, with a weak D call TRBD1 (6 bases). V was shortened by 4 bases and J by 3 bases, with 13 bases between the two germline ends. The CDR3 runs 14 residues. Germline CDR1 is SGDLS and CDR2 is YYNGEE. The CDR3 bases are TGTGCCAGCAGCCCCTGGGACACCGAAGAGACCCAGTACTTC. This codes for CASSPWDTEETQYF.

In DNA, the CDR3 is TGTGCCAGTACCCCAACTAGCGGGAGGGTTGATACGCAGTATTTT. Translation gives CASTPTSGRVDTQYF. J is TRBJ2-3 and V is TRBV19; 13 nucleotides agree with TRBD2. CDR1 LNHDA and CDR2 SQIVND come from the germline V gene (reference sequence). CDR3 size: 15 residues. Trimming removed 7 bases from V and 6 bases from J; junction bases left unmatched: 7.

CDR3 sequence: CASSSYGTSGRAFYNEQFF. CDR3 nucleotides: TGTGCCAGCAGTTCCTATGGGACTAGCGGGAGGGCCTTTTACAATGAGCAGTTCTTC. This chain links TRBV27 with TRBJ2-1, with 16 bases lining up with TRBD2. This CDR3 spans 19 amino acids. Germline V gene sequence: CDR1 MNHEY, CDR2 SMNVEV (reference sequence). V was clipped by 4 bases and J by 4 bases; unmatched bases: 10.